These 29 T cell receptor beta chains originate from one sample sequenced in a study of low-dose radiotherapy and immunotherapy resistance in tumors (dated by TCRdb to 2021 to 2024). These reads were obtained on an Illumina HiSeq 2500. To make first-strand cDNA, Superscript III was used along with a set of TRAV- and TRBV-specific primers so that both the TCRalpha and TCRbeta chains were covered. TCRs were amplified for about 19 PCR cycles with Phusion, using a constant-region primer paired with the adapter attached to the V primers. In TCRdb, the public reads were trimmed at Q25 with fastp and aligned with MiXCR, with productive beta chains retained. Every distinct CDR3 protein forms one entry, paired with its most common genes and DNA. The sample records under 90,000 distinct CDR3 sequences, roughly a sixth of which are singletons. 2.8% of the sample goes to the ten largest clones. This sample's time point label indicates: before trial treatment.

Sequenced material: PBMCs, taken before treatment. All receptors derive from a male donor with prostate cancer.

This clonotype was observed at least ten times. V gene TRBV19 combines with J gene TRBJ1-1; D perhaps matches TRBD1 (5 bases). CDR1 is LNHDA, CDR2 SQIVND, per germline (reference sequence). Between the trimmed V and J ends, which lost 7 bases and 1 base, there was a span of 19 bases. The CDR3 runs to 16 residues. This CDR3 reads CASTHGWGVGNTEAFF. CDR3 nucleotides: TGTGCCAGTACCCACGGTTGGGGGGTAGGGAACACTGAAGCTTTCTTT.

This clonotype was detected many times. V and J are TRBV2 and TRBJ2-7; D possibly corresponds to TRBD1 (5 bases). Trimming shortened V by 7 bases and J by 1 base, and 11 bases separated the two germline ends. The germline gives CDR1 SNHLY, CDR2 FYNNEI. This CDR3 comprises 13 residues. In DNA form, the CDR3 reads TGTGCCAGCACCCTACAGGATTCCTACGAGCAGTACTTC. Translation gives CASTLQDSYEQYF.

This chain joins TRBV29-1 and TRBJ2-5, with no clear D. Trimming shortened V by 2 bases and J by 0 bases, and 13 bases separated the two germline ends. The CDR3 runs 15 residues. Per the germline V gene, CDR1 is SQVTM and CDR2 is ANQGSEA. The CDR3 DNA is TGCAGCGTTGAACGCGGCACAGCGTACCAAGAGACCCAGTACTTC. Translating gives CSVERGTAYQETQYF.

This clonotype was recorded many times. The CDR3 here is CSARELAGGGIPDTQYF. The DNA of the CDR3 is TGCAGTGCTAGAGAACTAGCGGGGGGGGGTATCCCAGATACGCAGTATTTT. J is TRBJ2-3 and V is TRBV20-1; the match to TRBD2 covers 13 bases. The CDR3 has 17 residues. CDR1 is DFQATT and CDR2 is SNEGSKA in the germline V gene (reference sequence). V shed 0 bases and J 4 bases; nucleotides not matched to a gene: 7.

This clonotype showed up many times. This chain connects TRBV20-1 to TRBJ2-3, with TRBD2 identical over 7 bases. The CDR3 runs to 14 residues. Germline assignment: CDR1 DFQATT and CDR2 SNEGSKA (reference sequence). Trimming cost V 0 bases and J 5 bases; bases outside gene matches: 5. The CDR3 DNA sequence: TGCAGTGCTAGAGATAAGAGCGGGGTAGATACGCAGTATTTT. Translating gives CSARDKSGVDTQYF.

J is TRBJ2-1 and V is TRBV5-1, with 12 bases aligning to TRBD2. Germline CDR1 is SGHRS and CDR2 is YFSETQ. V lost 3 bases to trimming and J lost 5 bases; unmatched junction nucleotides: 3. CDR3 length: 15 residues. The CDR3 coding sequence is TGCGCCAGCAGCTCGACTAGCGGGGGCCACAATGAGCAGTTCTTC. This sequence encodes CASSSTSGGHNEQFF.

Many counts were recorded for this clonotype. The CDR3, as DNA: TGTGCCAGCAGTCCGGGACAGGGAATCTCTTACGAGCAGTACTTC. Amino acids: CASSPGQGISYEQYF. The chain recombines TRBV6-2 or TRBV6-3 with TRBJ2-7; 9 bases line up with TRBD1. The junction had 9 bases not matched to a gene; V was cut back by 5 bases and J by 4 bases. The CDR3 length is 15 residues. Germline V CDR1 and CDR2: MNHEY, SVGEGT.

This rearrangement joins TRBV19 to TRBJ2-4; tentatively, D is TRBD1 (6 bases). This CDR3 has 15 residues. The germline CDR1 and CDR2 sequences are LNHDA and SQIVND (reference sequence). Trimming removed 2 bases from V and 7 bases from J, with 15 bases in between. CDR3 DNA: TGTGCCAGTAGTATATCGGGACACCTTATTAACATTCAGTACTTC. Its translation: CASSISGHLINIQYF.

As concerns this clonotype: This likely reflects a read error, since a far larger clone is one base away. This chain connects TRBV13 to TRBJ1-1, with D uncertain. The CDR3 is 15 amino acids. Per germline, CDR1 PRHDT and CDR2 FYEKMQ (reference sequence). The V end was cut by 3 bases, the J end by 3 bases, with 14 bases between. The CDR3 protein is CASSLLAQPHTEAFF. The CDR3 DNA reads as TGTGCCAGCAGCTTGTTAGCACAGCCCCACACTGAAGCTTTCTTT.

This clonotype showed up many times. The J gene is TRBJ1-1, the V gene TRBV11-1; D is undetermined. The V gene's germline CDR1 is SGHAT and CDR2 FQDESV (reference sequence). The length of the CDR3 is 17 residues. V was trimmed by 1 base and J by 4 bases, leaving 19 bases between them. CDR3: CASSLVGVAVLGTEAFF. CDR3 sequence (DNA): TGTGCCAGCAGCTTAGTCGGGGTCGCGGTCTTGGGCACTGAAGCTTTCTTT.

The chain is built from TRBV29-1 and TRBJ2-7, with 8 bases matching TRBD1. V lost 4 bases to trimming and J lost 4 bases; unmatched junction nucleotides: 9. CDR3 length: 14 amino acids. Germline lookup yields CDR1 SQVTM and CDR2 ANQGSEA. The CDR3 sequence is CSVGIQGARYEQYF. The CDR3 nucleotides read TGCAGCGTTGGGATCCAGGGGGCGAGGTACGAGCAGTACTTC.

Ten or more counts support this clonotype. The chain combines TRBV2 with TRBJ2-7; 7 nucleotides align to TRBD1. V shed 6 bases, J shed 2 bases, and the junction held 7 bases outside the gene matches. The V gene's germline CDR1 is SNHLY and CDR2 FYNNEI. This CDR3 is built from 14 residues. For the CDR3, the DNA is TGTGCCAGCAGACCACAGGGGAGAGCCTACGAGCAGTACTTC. This encodes CASRPQGRAYEQYF.

This clonotype came up many times. This chain links TRBV5-6 with TRBJ2-2, with TRBD2 matching over 10 bases. V was clipped by 5 bases and J by 6 bases; unmatched bases: 13. This CDR3 comprises 17 residues. The germline CDR1 and CDR2 sequences are SGHDT and YYEEEE. DNA for the CDR3: TGTGCCAGCAGTACACCGGGACTAGCGCCTGGGGCCGGGGAGCTGTTTTTT. Translation gives CASSTPGLAPGAGELFF.

The V gene is TRBV28, the J gene TRBJ2-5, with D possibly being TRBD1 (6 bases). V was pared by 6 bases and J by 4 bases, with 9 bases between. CDR1 and CDR2 from the germline V gene are MDHEN and SYDVKM. The CDR3 consists of 12 residues. The CDR3 sequence is CASSGQLETQYF. DNA for the CDR3: TGTGCCAGCAGCGGACAGCTAGAGACCCAGTACTTC.

This clonotype showed up many times. J is TRBJ1-1 and V is TRBV6-2 or TRBV6-3; D is possibly TRBD1 (6 bases). The germline gives CDR1 MNHEY, CDR2 SVGEGT. Trimming cost V 6 bases and J 3 bases, with 14 bases left between them. This CDR3 is built from 14 residues. CDR3 amino acids: CASRDLEGDTEAFF. CDR3 sequence (DNA): TGTGCCAGCAGGGACTTAGAGGGGGACACTGAAGCTTTCTTT.

This clonotype was seen a single time. Given a far larger clone just one base away, this is likely a sequencing read error. The chain links TRBV7-6 to TRBJ1-2; D is ambiguous. The CDR3 is made up of 14 amino acids. V dropped 7 bases and J dropped 8 bases, with 20 bases sitting between them. Germline loops: CDR1 SGHVS, CDR2 FNYEAQ. The CDR3 nucleotides are TGTGCCAGCACCCCTGGAGAGGGTTTCCGGGGCTACACCTTC. Protein sequence: CASTPGEGFRGYTF.

This clonotype appeared many times. V and J are TRBV5-1 and TRBJ2-5; TRBD1 agrees at 11 bases. Germline trimming cut 0 bases from V and 5 bases from J; bases unmatched to any gene: 6. The CDR3 spans 16 residues. Looked up from germline, CDR1 is SGHRS and CDR2 is YFSETQ. The CDR3 bases are TGCGCCAGCAGCTTGGATGGACAGGGGGCCGGGGAGACCCAGTACTTC. It yields the protein CASSLDGQGAGETQYF.

The table lists this clonotype with many counts. The rearrangement joins TRBV4-2 to TRBJ2-7; weak D call: TRBD2 (5 bases). Trimming left V 0 bases short and J 4 bases short, with 13 bases between. Germline CDR1 is LGHNA and CDR2 is YNFKEQ. The CDR3 has 15 residues. The CDR3 DNA reads as TGTGCCAGCAGCCAAGATCGGGGTTTTCTATACGAGCAGTACTTC. Translating it yields CASSQDRGFLYEQYF.

In its sample, this clonotype was seen many times. This chain connects TRBV12-3 or TRBV12-4 to TRBJ2-7; the D is unclear. The CDR3 spans 16 residues. V lost 3 bases and J lost 3, with 18 bases in between. DNA for the CDR3: TGTGCCAGCAGTTTTTCTTGGTCTCGACTTTTCTACGAGCAGTACTTC. It specifies CASSFSWSRLFYEQYF.

The rearrangement joins TRBV2 to TRBJ2-7; the match to TRBD1 covers 10 bases. The V gene end was trimmed by 6 bases and the J gene end by 3 bases; junction bases not matched to a gene: 14. This CDR3 is built from 17 residues. The germline V gene encodes CDR1 SNHLY and CDR2 FYNNEI. CDR3 region: CASRATGDGQGDYEQYF. In DNA form, the CDR3 reads TGTGCCAGCAGGGCGACAGGGGATGGACAGGGGGACTACGAGCAGTACTTC. Full variable domain (remainder filled in from reference TRBV2 and TRBJ2-7): EPEVTQTPSHQVTQMGQEVILRCVPISNHLYFYWYRQILGQKVEFLVSFYNNEISEKSEIFDDQFSVERPDGSNFTLKIRSTKLEDSAMYFCASRATGDGQGDYEQYFGPGTRLTVT.

This clonotype has ten or more counts. The V gene is TRBV7-9, the J gene TRBJ1-5; D is unresolved. The length of the CDR3 is 13 residues. Germline V gene data show CDR1 as SEHNR and CDR2 as FQNEAQ (reference sequence). The ends were cut back, 5 bases at V and 2 bases at J, with 7 bases in the middle. CDR3 DNA sequence: TGTGCCAGCAGCCCGGACGGCAATCAGCCCCAGCATTTT. Protein: CASSPDGNQPQHF.

There are many counts of this clonotype. The chain joins TRBV6-2 or TRBV6-3 to TRBJ2-3; perhaps D is TRBD1 or TRBD2 (6 bases each). V lost 6 bases and J 0 bases, leaving 13 bases between the germline ends. This CDR3 spans 15 amino acids. Germline V gene lookup returns CDR1 MNHEY and CDR2 SVGEGT. As DNA, the CDR3 is TGTGCCAGCAGACAACGGGGGCCAAGCACAGATACGCAGTATTTT. It is translated as CASRQRGPSTDTQYF.

The sample holds a few counts of this clonotype. The chain combines TRBV20-1 with TRBJ2-7, with TRBD2 as a possible D gene (5 bases). This CDR3 spans 16 amino acids. V shed 0 bases and J shed 2 bases, with 17 bases lying between them. Looked up from germline, CDR1 is DFQATT and CDR2 is SNEGSKA (reference sequence). CDR3 in amino acids: CSARDKRELGTYEQYF. For the CDR3, the DNA is TGCAGTGCTAGAGATAAAAGGGAGTTGGGAACCTACGAGCAGTACTTC.

This clonotype was observed at least ten times. The chain is built from TRBV11-3 and TRBJ2-2; D remains ambiguous. The ends were cut back, 5 bases at V and 3 bases at J, with 4 bases in the middle. This CDR3 region has 12 residues. Per the germline V gene, CDR1 is SGHNT and CDR2 is YENEEA. CDR3: CASSPHTGELFF. For the CDR3, the DNA is TGTGCCAGCAGCCCTCACACCGGGGAGCTGTTTTTT.

The sample holds a few counts of this clonotype. The gene calls are TRBV2 and TRBJ2-3; 7 bases align to TRBD2. The germline gives CDR1 SNHLY, CDR2 FYNNEI. Unmatched junction bases numbered 15, after V lost 6 bases and J lost 6 bases. The CDR3 contains 16 residues. The CDR3 DNA sequence: TGTGCCAGCAGCCTTCGAGGGCGGGGGTCCGCGGATACGCAGTATTTT. This gives the protein CASSLRGRGSADTQYF.

This clonotype appeared many times. The rearrangement joins TRBV7-9 to TRBJ2-6, with TRBD1 identical over 7 bases. CDR1 is SEHNR, CDR2 FQNEAQ, per germline (reference sequence). This CDR3 is 16 amino acids long. V shed 1 base, J shed 2 bases, and the junction held 2 bases outside the gene matches. In DNA form, the CDR3 reads TGTGCCAGCAGCTTAGGTGGGACAGCTGGGGCCAACGTCCTGACTTTC. Encoded protein: CASSLGGTAGANVLTF.

This clonotype was recorded many times. This sequence joins TRBV20-1 and TRBJ2-1, with unresolved D. This CDR3 is built from 12 residues. V lost 7 bases, J lost 1 base, and 8 bases lay in between. Germline values: CDR1 DFQATT, CDR2 SNEGSKA (reference sequence). In DNA form, the CDR3 reads TGCAGTGTATCCGGATCCTACAATGAGCAGTTCTTC. It is translated as CSVSGSYNEQFF.

This clonotype was seen only once. At one end the junction does not follow the germline gene, possibly because of a read error. The rearrangement links TRBV7-9 to TRBJ2-7, with 13 bases that match TRBD2. The CDR3 runs to 14 residues. Per the germline V gene, CDR1 is SEHNR and CDR2 is FQNEAQ (reference sequence). The CDR3 DNA sequence: TGTGCCAGCAGCTACGGACTAGCGGGGGCCCCATGGCACTTC. It codes for CASSYGLAGAPWHF.

A remark on this clonotype: With only one base between it and a far larger clone, this is likely a read error. V gene TRBV11-2 combines with J gene TRBJ2-1; 8 nucleotides align to TRBD1. The CDR3 sequence is 13 residues long. V gave up 5 bases and J gave up 10 bases; unmatched junction bases: 7. Per germline, CDR1 SGHAT and CDR2 FQNNGV. The CDR3 coding sequence is TGTGCCAGCAGCCCGGGACAGGTCTACGAGCAGTTCTTC. It yields the protein CASSPGQVYEQFF.